A single sample gave rise to the 11 T cell receptor beta chains below, sequenced in a study of T cells in Graves' hyperthyroidism and ophthalmopathy. TCR beta CDR3 region amplification was performed from RNA transcripts. Carried out on the TCR CDR3, a first-round RT-PCR used the HTBI primer set. TCRdb re-called the multiplex PCR reads through MiXCR, storing one row per CDR3 protein. The sample lists 450,000 to 650,000 distinct CDR3 sequences; about a fifth were seen once. The sequenced sample consisted of blood. These receptors all come from a young man with Graves' hyperthyroidism.

This clonotype was recorded at least ten times. The chain joins TRBV29-1 to TRBJ2-7; D gene unclear. Between the trimmed V and J ends, which lost 1 base and 1 base, there was a span of 11 bases. Germline-derived CDR1 and CDR2 are SQVTM and ANQGSEA. The CDR3 has 14 residues. The CDR3 nucleotides are TGCAGCGTTGAAGGCGAGACCACGTCCTACGAGCAGTACTTC. Protein product: CSVEGETTSYEQYF.

This clonotype came up a few times. This chain uses TRBV5-1 with TRBJ2-7; tentative D call: TRBD1 (5 bases). CDR3 length equals 15 residues. Germline assignment: CDR1 SGHRS and CDR2 YFSETQ. With 0 bases removed from V and 5 bases from J, the gap between germline ends came to 15 bases. CDR3 in DNA: TGCGCCAGCAGCTTGGTAGCAGGGAATATGAACGAGCAGTACTTC. Translated: CASSLVAGNMNEQYF.

V usage is TRBV20-1 and J usage is TRBJ1-1; D might be TRBD1 (5 bases). Trimming shortened V by 1 base and J by 11 bases, and 17 bases separated the two germline ends. CDR3 length equals 13 residues. Per the germline V gene, CDR1 is DFQATT and CDR2 is SNEGSKA (reference sequence). The CDR3 loop reads CSARGGLSPEAFF. The CDR3, as DNA: TGCAGTGCTAGAGGGGGCCTTTCGCCGGAGGCTTTCTTT.

This sequence joins TRBV11-1 and TRBJ1-2; no firm D call. The CDR3 length is 16 residues. Looked up from germline, CDR1 is SGHAT and CDR2 is FQDESV (reference sequence). V was cut by 1 base and J by 4 bases, with 16 bases left in between. The DNA for the CDR3 is TGTGCCAGCAGCTTAGGGGAGCGAGGGAGAGCCTATGGCTACACCTTC. Protein sequence: CASSLGERGRAYGYTF.

This clonotype showed up many times. This rearrangement joins TRBV6-5 to TRBJ2-2, with no clear D. CDR3 length: 14 residues. From germline, CDR1 is MNHEY and CDR2 SVGAGI. V was clipped by 7 bases and J by 6 bases, with 15 bases between them. CDR3 in DNA: TGTGCCAGCATTTCCCAACTAAAACCCGGGGAGCTGTTTTTT. This sequence encodes CASISQLKPGELFF.

This clonotype has more than one count but fewer than ten. This sequence joins TRBV12-3 or TRBV12-4 and TRBJ1-5, with TRBD1 matching 11 bases. The CDR3 is made up of 17 amino acids. Unmatched junction bases numbered 8, after V lost 3 bases and J lost 4 bases. The CDR3 bases are TGTGCCAGCAGTTTGGATGCCGGGACAGGGGGGAATCAGCCCCAGCATTTT. Amino acid sequence: CASSLDAGTGGNQPQHF.

This clonotype appeared many times. The rearrangement links TRBV9 to TRBJ1-2; D might be TRBD1 (6 bases). V shed 0 bases and J shed 1 base, with 16 bases lying between them. The CDR3 covers 17 residues. Germline lookup yields CDR1 SGDLS and CDR2 YYNGEE. Here the CDR3 reads CASSVGTGRGINYGYTF. The CDR3 region has the DNA TGTGCCAGCAGCGTAGGCACAGGGCGCGGGATTAACTATGGCTACACCTTC.

This clonotype was counted many times. This chain's CDR3 is CSATKQLDNYGYTF. The DNA for the CDR3 is TGCAGTGCTACAAAACAGCTGGACAACTATGGCTACACCTTC. The chain links TRBV20-1 to TRBJ1-2; D gene uncertain. V lost 4 bases and J 2 bases, leaving 14 bases between the germline ends. CDR1 is DFQATT, CDR2 SNEGSKA, per germline (reference sequence). The CDR3 contains 14 residues.

This clonotype was recorded at least ten times. V usage is TRBV5-6 and J usage is TRBJ1-1; 10 bases are a match to TRBD1. This CDR3 has 15 residues. Germline CDR1 reads SGHDT; CDR2 reads YYEEEE. V shed 1 base and J 8 bases; nucleotides not matched to a gene: 8. The CDR3: CASSLLTGGGEEAFF. DNA for the CDR3: TGTGCCAGCAGCTTGTTGACAGGGGGCGGAGAAGAAGCTTTCTTT.

Many counts were recorded for this clonotype. The CDR3 here is CASSEGQGLVSGNQPQHF. CDR3 sequence (DNA): TGTGCCAGTAGTGAAGGACAGGGGCTGGTGAGTGGCAATCAGCCCCAGCATTTT. The chain joins TRBV19 to TRBJ1-5, with 9 bases identical to TRBD1. Per the germline V gene, CDR1 is LNHDA and CDR2 is SQIVND (reference sequence). Trimming at V came to 5 bases and at J to 2 bases, leaving 13 bases not matched to a gene. The CDR3 has 18 amino acids.

The chain combines TRBV29-1 with TRBJ2-2; D perhaps matches TRBD1 (6 bases). V was shortened by 3 bases and J by 12 bases, with 14 bases between the two germline ends. CDR1 SQVTM and CDR2 ANQGSEA come from the germline V gene. This CDR3 spans 12 amino acids. Here the CDR3 reads CSVDGGRGKLFF. Here the CDR3 DNA reads TGCAGCGTTGATGGGGGCCGGGGAAAGCTGTTTTTT.